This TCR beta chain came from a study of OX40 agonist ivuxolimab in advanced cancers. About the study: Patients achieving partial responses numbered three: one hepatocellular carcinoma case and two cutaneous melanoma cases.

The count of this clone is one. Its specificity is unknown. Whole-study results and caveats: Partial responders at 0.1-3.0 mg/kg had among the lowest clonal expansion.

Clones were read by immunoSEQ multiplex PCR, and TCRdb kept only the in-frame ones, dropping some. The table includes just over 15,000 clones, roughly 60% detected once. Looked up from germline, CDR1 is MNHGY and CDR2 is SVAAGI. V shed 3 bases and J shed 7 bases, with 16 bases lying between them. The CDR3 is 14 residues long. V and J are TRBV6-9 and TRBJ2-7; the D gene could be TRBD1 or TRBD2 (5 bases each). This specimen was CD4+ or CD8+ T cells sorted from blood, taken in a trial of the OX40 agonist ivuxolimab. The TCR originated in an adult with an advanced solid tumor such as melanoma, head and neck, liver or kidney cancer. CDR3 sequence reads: CASSYGDGLGEQYF. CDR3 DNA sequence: TGTGCCAGCAGTTACGGGGACGGTCTCGGGGAGCAGTACTTC.